The present T cell receptor (beta chain) was sequenced within a study of T cell responses to AZD1222 COVID-19 vaccine. The study, taken as a whole, reports: Clonal diversity was possibly underestimated, and the donors were mostly white British, with more females.

Deletions cut 7 bases from V and 2 bases from J, with 15 bases between. Germline V gene lookup returns CDR1 SGHRS and CDR2 YFSETQ. The CDR3 runs 15 residues. On this clone itself: The antigen is not known.

The data were produced by immunoSEQ multiplex PCR, yet TCRdb's version contains in-frame clones alone and is incomplete. The sample lists some 200,000 clones, 80% to 90% seen once, with 6.1% in the top ten. Sequenced here: peripheral blood, sampled on day 0 of AZD1222 vaccination. This sequence originates from an adult in good health. The J gene is TRBJ1-4, the V gene TRBV5-1; D is perhaps TRBD1 (6 bases). CDR3 sequence: CASGPTGSTNEKLFF. CDR3 DNA sequence: TGCGCCAGCGGACCAACAGGGAGTACTAATGAAAAACTGTTTTTT.